A selection of T cell receptor beta chains follows, all from one sample in a study of control samples from healthy donors and cancer patients. Clones were sequenced by immunoSEQ multiplex PCR, and TCRdb holds only the in-frame ones, with some missing. There are 150,000 or so clones in the sample; about 90% occur only once, and 9.5% to 15% lies in the top ten. The specimen was blood. The receptor set was obtained from a man aged 30 to 39 in good health. Both conserved end residues are part of each CDR3. A D gene is named only where the DNA matches it firmly. The size entry is marked missing in some rows and otherwise reads once, few, many or a size class.

>TRBV3-1/TRBV3-2|16|NA|NA|TRBJ1-3
CASSQVGARAGNTIYF
TGTGCCAGCAGCCAAGTAGGCGCCCGGGCCGGAAACACCATATATTTT
>TRBV27|13|NA|NA|TRBJ1-3
CASTSIGGNTIYF
TGTGCCAGCACCTCAATAGGTGGAAACACCATATATTTT
>TRBV7-3|19|NA|NA|TRBJ1-6
CASSSPQVAGSSYNSPLHF
TGTGCCAGCAGCAGCCCACAGGTCGCCGGTAGCTCCTATAATTCACCCCTCCACTTT
>TRBV7-2|15|NA|TRBD1|TRBJ2-1
CASSPDRGSYNEQFF
TGTGCCAGCAGCCCAGACAGGGGCTCCTACAATGAGCAGTTCTTC
>TRBV28|15|NA|NA|TRBJ1-4
CASIYSGDLEGKLFF
TGTGCCAGCATCTACTCAGGGGACCTCGAGGGAAAACTGTTTTTT
>TRBV3-1/TRBV3-2|13|once|NA|TRBJ2-1
CASSQGASNEQFF
TGTGCCAGCAGCCAAGGGGCCTCGAATGAGCAGTTCTTC
>TRBV18|16|NA|NA|TRBJ1-4
CASSPLSGALNEKLFF
TGTGCCAGCTCACCACTTTCGGGGGCGCTTAACGAAAAACTGTTTTTT
>TRBV7-9|14|NA|NA|TRBJ1-4
CASRHRDLNEKLFF
TGTGCCAGCAGACACCGGGATTTAAATGAAAAACTGTTTTTT
>TRBV5-1|15|NA|NA|TRBJ2-7
CASSFLGRDSYEQYF
TGCGCCAGCAGCTTCCTAGGCCGGGACTCCTACGAGCAGTACTTC
>TRBV28|15|NA|NA|TRBJ2-1
CASSYAGYSYNEQFF
TGTGCCAGCAGCTACGCCGGGTACTCCTACAATGAGCAGTTCTTC
>TRBV7-3|14|NA|NA|TRBJ2-2
CASSLNGKTGELFF
TGTGCCAGCAGCTTAAACGGGAAAACCGGGGAGCTGTTTTTT
>TRBV6-5|16|NA|NA|TRBJ1-1
CASSSHPTGRYTEAFF
TGTGCCAGCAGTTCCCATCCGACAGGCAGGTACACTGAAGCTTTCTTT
>TRBV4-1|12|NA|NA|TRBJ2-3
CASSQDLNTQYF
TGCGCCAGCAGCCAAGATCTGAATACGCAGTATTTT
>TRBV3-1/TRBV3-2|11|NA|NA|TRBJ1-2
CASSQGPGYTF
TGTGCCAGCAGCCAGGGACCCGGCTACACCTTC
>TRBV3-1/TRBV3-2|13|NA|NA|TRBJ1-2
CASSQMRGYGYTF
TGTGCCAGCAGCCAAATGAGGGGGTATGGCTACACCTTC
>TRBV14|12|NA|NA|TRBJ1-3
CASSQAGNTIYF
TGTGCCAGCAGCCAAGCCGGAAACACCATATATTTT
>TRBV11-2|15|once|NA|TRBJ1-3
CASSPGLFSGNTIYF
TGTGCCAGCAGCCCGGGACTGTTCTCTGGAAACACCATATATTTT
>TRBV4-2|18|NA|TRBD1|TRBJ2-6
CASSHQDRGRAGANVLTF
TGTGCCAGCAGCCACCAGGACAGGGGGCGAGCCGGGGCCAACGTCCTGACTTTC
>TRBV5-4|16|NA|TRBD1|TRBJ1-4
CASSLGGRGNNEKLFF
TGTGCCAGCAGCTTAGGCGGCAGGGGGAATAATGAAAAACTGTTTTTT
>TRBV3-1/TRBV3-2|12|once|NA|TRBJ1-2
CASSQFTGGYTF
TGTGCCAGCAGCCAGTTTACAGGTGGCTACACCTTC
>TRBV19|14|once|TRBD2|TRBJ2-5
CASTRLAAQETQYF
TGTGCCAGTACCAGGCTAGCGGCACAAGAGACCCAGTACTTC
>TRBV5-1|14|NA|NA|TRBJ2-1
CASRVVPGWNEQFF
TGCGCCAGCAGAGTGGTGCCCGGGTGGAATGAGCAGTTCTTC
>TRBV4-2|15|NA|NA|TRBJ1-4
CASSQGQTSFEKLFF
TGTGCCAGCAGCCAAGGACAGACCTCTTTTGAAAAACTGTTTTTT
>TRBV21-1|16|NA|NA|TRBJ1-3
CASSKEQGSSGNTIYF
TGTGCCAGCAGCAAAGAACAGGGATCCTCTGGAAACACCATATATTTT
>TRBV6-5|15|NA|NA|TRBJ1-6
CASRGAGGSNSPLHF
TGTGCCAGCCGGGGGGCCGGGGGGTCTAATTCACCCCTCCACTTT
>TRBV7-2|16|NA|NA|TRBJ1-6
CASGLWESSYNSPLHF
TGTGCCAGCGGTCTATGGGAGAGCTCCTATAATTCACCCCTCCACTTT
>TRBV3-1/TRBV3-2|15|NA|TRBD1|TRBJ2-5
CASASPTGLQETQYF
TGTGCCAGCGCCTCTCCGACAGGGCTTCAAGAGACCCAGTACTTC
>TRBV5-1|17|NA|NA|TRBJ1-1
CASSSNRRGNMNTEAFF
TGCGCCAGCAGCTCAAACCGGAGAGGGAACATGAACACTGAAGCTTTCTTT
>TRBV29-1|11|NA|NA|TRBJ2-4
CSVGGGNIQYF
TGCAGCGTTGGGGGTGGTAACATTCAGTACTTC
>TRBV5-4|14|NA|TRBD2|TRBJ2-3
CASSPGLARDTQYF
TGTGCCAGCAGCCCGGGACTAGCCAGGGATACGCAGTATTTT
>TRBV6-5|11|NA|NA|TRBJ1-3
CASSSPNTIYF
TGTGCCAGCAGTTCCCCAAACACCATATATTTT
>TRBV5-1|14|NA|TRBD1|TRBJ1-2
CASSSPGTGDGYTF
TGCGCCAGCAGCTCCCCCGGGACAGGGGATGGCTACACCTTC
>TRBV2|14|NA|TRBD1|TRBJ2-2
CASRYRGFDGELFF
TGTGCCAGCAGGTACAGGGGTTTTGACGGGGAGCTGTTTTTT
>TRBV25-1|13|NA|NA|TRBJ1-1
CASSGHPNTEAFF
TGTGCCAGCAGTGGACACCCGAACACTGAAGCTTTCTTT
>TRBV11-2|18|NA|TRBD1|TRBJ2-1
CASSVTGGNPYSYNEQFF
TGTGCCAGCAGCGTGACAGGGGGCAATCCCTACTCCTACAATGAGCAGTTCTTC
>TRBV7-9|14|NA|NA|TRBJ1-5
CASSSPASDQPQHF
TGTGCCAGCAGCTCGCCAGCCAGTGATCAGCCCCAGCATTTT
>TRBV4-3|15|NA|NA|TRBJ2-5
CASSQASGTEETQYF
TGCGCCAGCAGCCAAGCCTCCGGGACGGAAGAGACCCAGTACTTC
>TRBV25-1|15|NA|TRBD2|TRBJ2-2
CASSTSARTTGELFF
TGTGCCAGCAGCACTAGCGCGAGAACCACCGGGGAGCTGTTTTTT
>TRBV19|16|NA|NA|TRBJ2-3
CASSDPGGPRTDTQYF
TGTGCCAGTTCGGACCCAGGTGGGCCCCGCACAGATACGCAGTATTTT
>TRBV7-9|18|NA|TRBD1|TRBJ2-1
CASRLPPGTGGARNEQFF
TGTGCCAGCAGGTTGCCCCCTGGGACAGGGGGCGCGCGTAATGAGCAGTTCTTC
>TRBV19|15|NA|NA|TRBJ2-2
CASSGGARNTGELFF
TGTGCCAGTTCTGGAGGGGCTAGGAACACCGGGGAGCTGTTTTTT
>TRBV9|14|NA|NA|TRBJ1-1
CASSAYRSNTEAFF
TGTGCCAGCAGCGCCTACAGGAGTAACACTGAAGCTTTCTTT
>TRBV5-6|15|once|TRBD1|TRBJ2-1
CASSTRTGGFDEQFF
TGTGCCAGCAGCACCCGGACAGGGGGCTTCGATGAGCAGTTCTTC
>TRBV15|17|NA|TRBD2|TRBJ2-1
CATSRDHGTSGSNEQFF
TGTGCCACCAGCAGAGATCACGGGACTAGCGGGAGCAATGAGCAGTTCTTC
>TRBV28|13|NA|NA|TRBJ2-3
CASSRDSTDTQYF
TGTGCCAGCAGTAGGGACAGCACAGATACGCAGTATTTT
>TRBV25-1|12|NA|NA|TRBJ1-1
CASRTGVTEAFF
TGTGCCAGTAGGACGGGGGTAACTGAAGCTTTCTTT
>TRBV4-3|20|NA|TRBD1|TRBJ2-6
CASSQEGGQVPFSGANVLTF
TGCGCCAGCAGCCAAGAGGGCGGACAGGTCCCGTTCTCTGGGGCCAACGTCCTGACTTTC
>TRBV29-1|13|NA|NA|TRBJ1-1
CSVEGTPGTEAFF
TGCAGCGTTGAAGGAACCCCCGGGACTGAAGCTTTCTTT
>TRBV27|15|NA|TRBD2|TRBJ2-1
CASRGTSGPYNEQFF
TGTGCCAGCAGGGGAACTAGCGGGCCTTACAATGAGCAGTTCTTC
>TRBV11-3|12|once|NA|TRBJ1-1
CASSLGSPRAFF
TGTGCCAGCAGCTTGGGGTCTCCAAGGGCTTTCTTT
>TRBV29-1|13|NA|TRBD1|TRBJ1-1
CSVDAGGGTEAFF
TGCAGCGTTGATGCAGGGGGAGGCACTGAAGCTTTCTTT
>TRBV4-3|16|NA|NA|TRBJ2-3
CASSRQVGTSTDTQYF
TGCGCCAGCAGCCGCCAGGTGGGGACCAGCACAGATACGCAGTATTTT
>TRBV5-1|16|NA|TRBD2|TRBJ2-7
CASSFQAGGFKYEQYF
TGCGCCAGCAGCTTTCAAGCGGGGGGGTTTAAATACGAGCAGTACTTC